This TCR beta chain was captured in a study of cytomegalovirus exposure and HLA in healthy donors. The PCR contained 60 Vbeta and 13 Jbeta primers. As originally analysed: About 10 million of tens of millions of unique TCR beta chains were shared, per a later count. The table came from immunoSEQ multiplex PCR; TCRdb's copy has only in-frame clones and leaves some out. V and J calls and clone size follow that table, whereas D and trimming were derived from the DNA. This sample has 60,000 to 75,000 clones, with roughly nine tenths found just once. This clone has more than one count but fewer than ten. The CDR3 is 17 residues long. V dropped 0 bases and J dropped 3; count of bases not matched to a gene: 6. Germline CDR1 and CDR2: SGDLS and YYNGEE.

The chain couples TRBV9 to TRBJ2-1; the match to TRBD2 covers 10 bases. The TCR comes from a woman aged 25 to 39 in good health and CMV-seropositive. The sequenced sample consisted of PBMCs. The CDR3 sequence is CASSVVASGRFYNEQFF. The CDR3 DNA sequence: TGTGCCAGCAGCGTAGTGGCTAGCGGGAGATTCTACAATGAGCAGTTCTTC. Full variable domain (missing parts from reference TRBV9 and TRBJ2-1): DSGVTQTPKHLITATGQRVTLRCSPRSGDLSVYWYQQSLDQGLQFLIQYYNGEERAKGNILERFSAQQFPDLHSELNLSSLELGDSALYFCASSVVASGRFYNEQFFGPGTRLTVL.